The rows below give T cell receptor beta chains drawn from one sample of a study of identical twins. Each CDR3 protein is one row after TCRdb ran MiXCR on the 5' RACE reads. The sample has about 240,000 distinct CDR3 sequences, roughly a tenth seen once; the top ten hold approximately 9.1%. The specimen was memory T cells sorted from blood. The receptors were sampled from a man in his fifties or sixties in good health. The CDR3 runs from the conserved cysteine through the conserved F or W. A D gene is named only where the DNA matches it firmly. Clone size appears in some rows only: once, few, many, or a class for an expanded clone.

v_gene: TRBV12-3/TRBV12-4; abundance: many; len: 11; j_gene: TRBJ1-2; d_gene: -; CDR3aa: CASSGTIGYTF; CDR3nt: TGTGCCAGCAGCGGGACAATTGGCTACACCTTC
v_gene: TRBV15; abundance: many; len: 18; j_gene: TRBJ2-1; d_gene: TRBD2; CDR3aa: CATSGLPGLAGSLNEQFF; CDR3nt: TGTGCCACCAGCGGCCTTCCGGGACTAGCGGGAAGCCTCAATGAGCAGTTCTTC
v_gene: TRBV2; abundance: few; len: 14; j_gene: TRBJ1-4; d_gene: TRBD1; CDR3aa: CASRPGQGNEKLFF; CDR3nt: TGTGCCAGCAGACCGGGACAGGGGAATGAAAAACTGTTTTTT
v_gene: TRBV7-9; abundance: few; len: 14; j_gene: TRBJ2-3; d_gene: -; CDR3aa: CASVKGGGADTQYF; CDR3nt: TGTGCCAGCGTGAAGGGGGGGGGAGCGGATACGCAGTATTTT
v_gene: TRBV27; abundance: few; len: 15; j_gene: TRBJ1-1; d_gene: -; CDR3aa: CASSLLRGMNTEAFF; CDR3nt: TGTGCCAGCAGTTTATTGAGGGGGATGAACACTGAAGCTTTCTTT
v_gene: TRBV13; abundance: many; len: 13; j_gene: TRBJ2-3; d_gene: -; CDR3aa: CASSSNVADTQYF; CDR3nt: TGTGCCAGCAGCTCCAACGTCGCAGATACGCAGTATTTT
v_gene: TRBV7-8; abundance: few; len: 12; j_gene: TRBJ2-7; d_gene: -; CDR3aa: CASSQTTYEQYF; CDR3nt: TGTGCCAGCAGCCAAACTACCTACGAGCAGTACTTC
v_gene: TRBV12-3/TRBV12-4; abundance: few; len: 13; j_gene: TRBJ1-2; d_gene: -; CDR3aa: CASSLERHYGYTF; CDR3nt: TGTGCCAGCAGTTTAGAGAGGCACTATGGCTACACCTTC
v_gene: TRBV11-2; abundance: few; len: 14; j_gene: TRBJ1-3; d_gene: -; CDR3aa: CASSSSRSGNTIYF; CDR3nt: TGTGCCAGCAGCTCATCCCGCTCTGGAAACACCATATATTTT
v_gene: TRBV20-1; abundance: few; len: 13; j_gene: TRBJ2-7; d_gene: -; CDR3aa: CSARVGSLGEQYF; CDR3nt: TGCAGTGCTAGAGTAGGGTCCCTGGGCGAGCAGTACTTC
v_gene: TRBV29-1; abundance: few; len: 13; j_gene: TRBJ1-1; d_gene: TRBD1; CDR3aa: CSVRDRSNTEAFF; CDR3nt: TGCAGCGTCAGGGACAGATCGAACACTGAAGCTTTCTTT
v_gene: TRBV20-1; abundance: many; len: 14; j_gene: TRBJ1-5; d_gene: -; CDR3aa: CSAGRDTGNQPQHF; CDR3nt: TGCAGTGCAGGACGGGACACCGGCAATCAGCCCCAGCATTTT
v_gene: TRBV27; abundance: many; len: 13; j_gene: TRBJ2-1; d_gene: -; CDR3aa: CASSFATGREQFF; CDR3nt: TGTGCCAGCAGTTTCGCTACAGGGCGCGAGCAGTTCTTC
v_gene: TRBV4-3; abundance: few; len: 18; j_gene: TRBJ2-7; d_gene: TRBD1; CDR3aa: CASSQGTLGQAFSYEQYF; CDR3nt: TGCGCCAGCAGCCAAGGGACCCTGGGACAGGCCTTCTCCTACGAGCAGTACTTC
v_gene: TRBV27; abundance: few; len: 14; j_gene: TRBJ2-7; d_gene: TRBD2; CDR3aa: CASSSGGRVLEQYF; CDR3nt: TGTGCCAGCAGTTCGGGGGGACGGGTACTCGAGCAGTACTTC
v_gene: TRBV20-1; abundance: few; len: 16; j_gene: TRBJ2-1; d_gene: TRBD2; CDR3aa: CSARFSVAGGSNEQFF; CDR3nt: TGCAGTGCTAGATTTTCGGTAGCGGGAGGCTCCAATGAGCAGTTCTTC
v_gene: TRBV10-3; abundance: many; len: 12; j_gene: TRBJ2-5; d_gene: TRBD1; CDR3aa: CAIGTDQETQYF; CDR3nt: TGTGCCATAGGGACAGACCAAGAGACCCAGTACTTC
v_gene: TRBV20-1; abundance: -; len: 14; j_gene: TRBJ1-5; d_gene: -; CDR3aa: CSATIRGGPSPQHF; CDR3nt: TGCAGTGCTACGATCCGTGGAGGGCCATCGCCCCAGCATTTT
v_gene: TRBV5-1; abundance: -; len: 17; j_gene: TRBJ2-1; d_gene: -; CDR3aa: CASSFWGRRVWDNEQFF; CDR3nt: TGCGCCAGCAGCTTCTGGGGAAGGAGGGTTTGGGACAATGAGCAGTTCTTC
v_gene: TRBV29-1; abundance: many; len: 14; j_gene: TRBJ2-2; d_gene: -; CDR3aa: CSVANAGAVGELFF; CDR3nt: TGCAGCGTTGCTAACGCAGGGGCCGTCGGGGAGCTGTTTTTT
v_gene: TRBV29-1; abundance: many; len: 11; j_gene: TRBJ2-7; d_gene: -; CDR3aa: CSGASSYEQYF; CDR3nt: TGCAGCGGTGCAAGTTCCTACGAGCAGTACTTC
v_gene: TRBV18; abundance: few; len: 17; j_gene: TRBJ1-6; d_gene: -; CDR3aa: CASSPGFRKGRNSPLHF; CDR3nt: TGTGCCAGCTCACCAGGGTTCCGGAAGGGCCGAAATTCACCCCTCCACTTT
v_gene: TRBV4-3; abundance: few; len: 18; j_gene: TRBJ1-4; d_gene: TRBD1; CDR3aa: CASSQGQGVRSTNEKLFF; CDR3nt: TGCGCCAGCAGCCAAGGACAGGGGGTTAGGTCAACTAATGAAAAACTGTTTTTT
v_gene: TRBV15; abundance: many; len: 12; j_gene: TRBJ2-1; d_gene: -; CDR3aa: CATSSSYNEQFF; CDR3nt: TGTGCCACCAGCAGTTCGTACAATGAGCAGTTCTTC